The following is a TCR beta chain sequence with its context. Its antigen is currently unknown. Other DNA variants within this sample encode the same CDR3. This record belongs to a study of pediatric ulcerative colitis. General study results and limits: Compared with controls, ulcerative colitis showed greater blood-rectum clone sharing.

The germline gives CDR1 MNHNS, CDR2 SASEGT. V lost 2 bases to trimming and J lost 2 bases; unmatched junction nucleotides: 1. This CDR3 comprises 15 residues. Repertoires were generated with immunoSEQ multiplex PCR, while TCRdb's copy carries only in-frame clones and drops some. The sample yields under 20,000 clones, roughly 70% seen once. The rectum was sampled with one to two pinch biopsies at colonoscopy. The chain is built from TRBV6-1 and TRBJ2-5; 11 bases line up with TRBD2. Specimen: gut tissue. This sequence originates from a girl aged 10 to 17 with moderate ulcerative colitis. Written as DNA, the CDR3 is TGTGCCAGCAGTGAATTAGCGGGGGGGCAAGAGACCCAGTACTTC. Its protein is CASSELAGGQETQYF.